This entry concerns a single T cell receptor beta chain. Its specificity is not known. The V end lost 6 bases, the J end lost 2 bases, and 9 bases lay between the germline ends. CDR1 DFQATT and CDR2 SNEGSKA come from the germline V gene (reference sequence). CDR3 length: 12 residues. This entry comes from a study of T cell repertoires in cytomegalovirus infection. Study information: Public TCR beta signature analysis indicated the presence of both CMV infection and matching HLA type. Study observations and caveats: HLA-C-restricted CMV clonotypes gave the most frequent clonotype in two of eight donors.

TCRdb independently ran MiXCR on the reads; one entry per CDR3 protein. The data show 310,000 or so distinct CDR3 sequences, with under 20% seen just once and about 11% held by the top ten. This receptor was taken from a human donor in good health (CMV status not recorded). Some clones in this sample may be carry-over from other donors' samples. The sequenced sample consisted of PBMCs. The chain recombines TRBV20-1 with TRBJ2-3; the D is unclear. CDR3 in DNA: TGCAGTGCCAAACCCCCCACAGATACGCAGTATTTT. It specifies CSAKPPTDTQYF.